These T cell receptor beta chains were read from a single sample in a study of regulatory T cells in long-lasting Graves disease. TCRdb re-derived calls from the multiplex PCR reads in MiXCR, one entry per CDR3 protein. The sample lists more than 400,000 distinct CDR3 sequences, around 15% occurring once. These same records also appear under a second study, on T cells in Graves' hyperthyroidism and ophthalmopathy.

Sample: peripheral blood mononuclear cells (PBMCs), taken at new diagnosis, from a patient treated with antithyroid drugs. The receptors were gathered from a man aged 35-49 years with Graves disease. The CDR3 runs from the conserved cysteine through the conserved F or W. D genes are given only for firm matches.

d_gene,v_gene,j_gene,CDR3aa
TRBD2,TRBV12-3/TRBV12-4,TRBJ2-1,CASTPGTSGGFNEQFF
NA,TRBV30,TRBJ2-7,CAWSQRDEQYF
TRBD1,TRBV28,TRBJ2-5,CASSLQQGNQETQYF
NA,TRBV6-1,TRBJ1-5,CASSLTQGIRQPQHF
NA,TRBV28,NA,CASSLGREGTQYF
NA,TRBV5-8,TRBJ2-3,CASSLKGRWTRGEDTQYF
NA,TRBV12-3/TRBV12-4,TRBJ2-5,CATKGLGETQYF
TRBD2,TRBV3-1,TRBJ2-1,CASSLTIGLAGGKYGNNEQFF
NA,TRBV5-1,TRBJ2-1,CASSLARSSGHEQFF
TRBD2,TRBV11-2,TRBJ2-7,CASSLALAGTSYEQYF